What follows are 21 T cell receptor beta chains derived from one specimen sequenced in a study of Ad26.COV2.S vaccination and SARS-CoV-2 variants. The assay was immunoSEQ multiplex PCR, and TCRdb's table has in-frame clones only and misses some. The sample includes 300,000 to 350,000 clones, around 90% seen only once; the top ten take roughly 6%. Treatment in this sample: around 19 received Ad26.COV2.S at low or high dose, single or two shots; about 5 received placebo; per-sample allocation not given. It was on day 63 after the first vaccine or placebo injection that samples were taken. The input for sequencing was peripheral blood, taken in a trial of Ad26.COV2.S vaccine versus placebo. Every receptor here comes from a person aged 18-65 years who received the Ad26.COV2.S COVID-19 vaccine or a placebo.

The V and J genes are TRBV27 and TRBJ2-6; the D gene could be TRBD1 or TRBD2 (5 bases each). Trimming removed 5 bases at V and 4 bases at J, with 18 bases between. Germline-derived CDR1 and CDR2 are MNHEY and SMNVEV (reference sequence). The CDR3 sequence is 17 residues long. The CDR3 nucleotides read TGTGCCAGCAGTCGGGTAGCCGGGGCATCCGGGGCCAACGTCCTGACTTTC. Translating it yields CASSRVAGASGANVLTF.

In its sample, this clone was seen once. V gene TRBV11-1 combines with J gene TRBJ2-1; no definite D call. The CDR3 is 13 residues long. Germline lookup yields CDR1 SGHAT and CDR2 FQDESV (reference sequence). The V end was cut by 5 bases, the J end by 9 bases, with 14 bases between. The CDR3 loop is CASSLRASGEQFF. The CDR3 DNA sequence: TGTGCCAGCAGCCTCCGGGCCTCAGGTGAGCAGTTCTTC.

The chain has TRBV5-1 and TRBJ1-1; perhaps TRBD1 as D (5 bases). V lost 0 bases and J lost 3, with 9 bases in between. This CDR3 is built from 14 residues. Germline CDR1 is SGHRS and CDR2 is YFSETQ. The CDR3 spells CASSLATGYTEAFF. The CDR3 DNA reads as TGCGCCAGCAGCTTGGCCACAGGTTACACTGAAGCTTTCTTT.

The chain carries TRBV18 and TRBJ1-1; no reliable D call. CDR3 length: 16 residues. Trimming left V 6 bases short and J 2 bases short, with 19 bases between. In germline, CDR1 is KGHSH, CDR2 LQKENI. The CDR3 region has the DNA TGTGCCAGCTCCCGAGAGGACGGAAGCCTTAACACTGAAGCTTTCTTT. Translating it yields CASSREDGSLNTEAFF.

This clone was recorded once. CDR3 DNA sequence: TGTGCCAGCAGCTTAGTCCCTCGCAGGGGGTTCGAAAACGAGCAGTACGTC. Translating it yields CASSLVPRRGFENEQYV. The chain is built from TRBV11-2 and TRBJ2-7, with 7 nucleotides matching TRBD1. V lost 1 base and J lost 5; bases outside the gene matches: 14. From germline, CDR1 is SGHAT and CDR2 FQNNGV. CDR3 size: 17 residues.

A remark on this clone: A junction end diverges from the germline sequence, so it may reflect a read error. The J gene is TRBJ2-1, the V gene TRBV7-9, with D tentatively TRBD1 (5 bases). In germline, CDR1 is SEHNR, CDR2 FQNEAQ (reference sequence). CDR3 size: 12 residues. CDR3 in amino acids: CSGAETYNEQFF. Written as DNA, the CDR3 is TGCTCTGGGGCAGAGACCTACAATGAGCAGTTCTTC.

This rearrangement joins TRBV30 to TRBJ1-1, with 9 positions matching TRBD1. The CDR3 length is 15 residues. Germline V gene lookup returns CDR1 GTSNPN and CDR2 SVGIG (reference sequence). Trimming took 4 bases from V and 13 from J; bases not matched to a gene: 19. This CDR3 reads CAWTQQGGSGTGSFF. The CDR3 coding sequence is TGTGCCTGGACCCAACAAGGTGGTTCCGGGACAGGGAGTTTCTTT.

V usage is TRBV7-2 and J usage is TRBJ2-2; possible D gene TRBD2, 5 bases. The germline V and J ends were trimmed by 5 bases and 5 bases, with 18 bases remaining between them. The CDR3 sequence is 16 residues long. The germline V gene encodes CDR1 SGHTA and CDR2 FQGNSA. The CDR3 protein is CASSPNWNGITGELFF. The CDR3 DNA reads TGTGCCAGCAGCCCGAATTGGAACGGGATTACCGGGGAGCTGTTTTTT.

This clone was seen a single time. The chain couples TRBV4-1 to TRBJ1-4; no firm D call. CDR3 size: 13 residues. Germline CDR1 and CDR2: MGHRA and YSYEKL. The germline V and J ends were trimmed by 1 base and 8 bases, with 8 bases remaining between them. This CDR3 reads CASSQGILEKLFF. The CDR3 DNA sequence: TGCGCCAGCAGCCAAGGGATTTTAGAAAAACTGTTTTTT.

V gene TRBV25-1 combines with J gene TRBJ2-3; 10 positions match TRBD2. Germline values: CDR1 MGHDK, CDR2 SYGVNS. The CDR3 loop spans 17 amino acids. Germline trimming cut 3 bases from V and 4 bases from J; bases unmatched to any gene: 10. The CDR3 DNA follows: TGTGCCAGCAGTGACCTCAAAGCGGGGGGGCAAGCAGATACGCAGTATTTT. The encoded protein is CASSDLKAGGQADTQYF.

This clone was observed a handful of times. The chain uses TRBV9 and TRBJ1-2, with TRBD1 as a possible D gene (6 bases). The V gene lost 4 bases and the J gene lost 4 bases, with 14 bases spanning the gap. From germline, CDR1 is SGDLS and CDR2 YYNGEE. This CDR3 has 14 residues. CDR3 sequence: CASSTNRDVYGYTF. The CDR3 bases are TGTGCCAGCAGCACAAACAGGGATGTCTATGGCTACACCTTC.

The CDR3: CSVARTTEDGYTF. For the CDR3, the DNA is TGCAGCGTTGCGCGGACAACGGAAGATGGCTACACCTTC. The gene calls are TRBV29-1 and TRBJ1-2; D possibly corresponds to TRBD1 (5 bases). Germline loops: CDR1 SQVTM, CDR2 ANQGSEA. This CDR3 has 13 amino acids. V shed 4 bases and J shed 6 bases, with 15 bases lying between them.

The chain combines TRBV30 with TRBJ2-2, with a possible D match to TRBD1 (5 bases). This CDR3 is 14 amino acids long. CDR1 is GTSNPN and CDR2 is SVGIG in the germline V gene (reference sequence). With 0 bases removed from V and 6 bases from J, the gap between germline ends came to 11 bases. The CDR3 here is CAWSVQAGSGELFF. The CDR3 bases are TGTGCCTGGAGTGTACAGGCAGGGTCCGGGGAGCTGTTTTTT.

This clone was counted once. The V and J genes are TRBV24-1 and TRBJ2-1; 15 positions agree with TRBD2. Germline V gene lookup returns CDR1 KGHDR and CDR2 SFDVKD. The CDR3 runs to 16 residues. V lost 4 bases and J lost 7; bases outside the gene matches: 4. The CDR3 loop is CATSDPGTSGGNEQFF. CDR3 bases: TGTGCCACCAGTGACCCCGGGACTAGCGGGGGGAATGAGCAGTTCTTC.

The sample holds a few counts of this clone. The V gene is TRBV6-2 or TRBV6-3, the J gene TRBJ1-2, with D maybe TRBD1 (5 bases). Per the germline V gene, CDR1 is MNHEY and CDR2 is SVGEGT. V lost 2 bases to trimming and J lost 5 bases, with 12 bases between them. The length of the CDR3 is 14 residues. The CDR3 region is CASSYGAREYGYTF. CDR3 nucleotides: TGTGCCAGCAGTTACGGAGCCAGGGAATATGGCTACACCTTC.

This clone was counted between two and nine times. The chain uses TRBV11-1 and TRBJ1-2; the D is unclear. Trimming pared 5 bases from V and 5 bases from J, leaving 21 bases between. Per the germline V gene, CDR1 is SGHAT and CDR2 is FQDESV (reference sequence). This CDR3 has 16 amino acids. The CDR3 region is CASSPRGGFPEYGYTF. DNA of the CDR3: TGTGCCAGCAGCCCGCGAGGCGGGTTTCCGGAGTATGGCTACACCTTC.

The rearrangement uses TRBV10-1 and TRBJ2-1; D remains unclear. The CDR3 runs to 16 residues. With 0 bases removed from V and 5 bases from J, the gap between germline ends came to 14 bases. Germline V gives CDR1 WNHNN, CDR2 SYGVQD (reference sequence). DNA of the CDR3: TGCGCCAGCAGTGAGTCGTTTAAAACAAGGGACAATGAGCAGTTCTTC. It yields the protein CASSESFKTRDNEQFF.

The chain is built from TRBV30 and TRBJ1-4, with D hard to call. Trimming removed 1 base from V and 7 bases from J, with 13 bases in between. The CDR3 covers 14 residues. Germline assignment: CDR1 GTSNPN and CDR2 SVGIG (reference sequence). The CDR3 region is CAWSGGMRGEKLFF. The DNA of the CDR3 is TGTGCCTGGAGTGGAGGGATGCGGGGTGAAAAACTGTTTTTT.

The chain carries TRBV27 and TRBJ1-1; D is uncertain. The germline CDR1 and CDR2 sequences are MNHEY and SMNVEV (reference sequence). The CDR3 extends over 14 amino acids. Trimming left V 4 bases short and J 1 base short, with 10 bases between. CDR3: CASSSQIGNTEAFF. In nucleotides, the CDR3 is TGTGCCAGCAGTTCGCAAATCGGGAACACTGAAGCTTTCTTT.

The rearrangement joins TRBV7-2 to TRBJ2-3; TRBD2 matches at 9 bases. Germline lookup yields CDR1 SGHTA and CDR2 FQGNSA. Trimming took 4 bases from V and 0 from J; bases not matched to a gene: 5. CDR3 length: 16 residues. The CDR3 is CASSSRLAVSTDTQYF. The CDR3 nucleotides read TGTGCCAGCAGCTCCCGACTAGCGGTTAGCACAGATACGCAGTATTTT.

The DNA of the CDR3 is TGTGCCAGCAGCTTGTCTCTTCTGGCAGGATGGAACACTGAAGCTTTCTTT. This gives the protein CASSLSLLAGWNTEAFF. The rearrangement links TRBV5-5 to TRBJ1-1; D unresolved. Germline CDR1 SGHKS, CDR2 YYEKEE (reference sequence). The CDR3 runs 17 residues. Trimming stripped 1 base from V and 1 base from J, with 17 bases between.